Listed here are 6 T cell receptor beta chains from one sample, sequenced in a study of cytomegalovirus exposure and HLA in healthy donors (dated by TCRdb to 2016 to 2017). Library method: the immunoSEQ multiplex PCR assay. The multiplex PCR relied on a mix of 60 forward primers for TCR Vbeta segments and 13 reverse primers for TCR Jbeta segments. TCRdb re-hosts the immuneACCESS table, in-frame sequences only. Its copies lack some clones; in the studies checked, an unresolved V gene accounts for under half of them, and the cause for the rest is not known. This sample has 150,000 to 200,000 clones in its table, and more than 85% of those were observed once. The ten largest clones represent 1.5% to 2% of the sample. Input material: PBMCs. The source of these receptors is a woman between 18 and 29 years old in good health and CMV-seronegative.

There are a few counts of this clone. The CDR3 bases are TGTGCCAGCATGGGCCAGCGGGGGTATTGGAATACGCAGTATTTT. Its translation: CASMGQRGYWNTQYF. The chain combines TRBV11-2 with TRBJ2-3; 8 bases line up with TRBD2. With 7 bases clipped from V and 7 bases from J, the junction kept 13 bases outside the gene matches. The CDR3 is 15 residues long. Looked up from germline, CDR1 is SGHAT and CDR2 is FQNNGV.

The V and J genes are TRBV10-3 and TRBJ1-4; D might be TRBD1 (6 bases). This CDR3 comprises 13 residues. Germline V lookup: CDR1 ENHRY, CDR2 SYGVKD. V dropped 5 bases and J dropped 6 bases, with 10 bases sitting between them. The CDR3 nucleotides read TGTGCCATCAGTCCGGCAGGGGATGAAAAACTGTTTTTT. It translates to CAISPAGDEKLFF.

The CDR3 bases are TGTGCCAGCAGCCAGGACAGGGGAAGCCAGCCCCAGCATTTT. Encoded protein: CASSQDRGSQPQHF. The J gene is TRBJ1-5, the V gene TRBV5-5, with TRBD1 matching 9 bases. The V gene end was trimmed by 4 bases and the J gene end by 7 bases; junction bases not matched to a gene: 6. The CDR3 runs 14 residues. Germline CDR1 reads SGHKS; CDR2 reads YYEKEE (reference sequence).

V gene TRBV4-2 combines with J gene TRBJ1-1; 10 bases line up with TRBD1. Per the germline V gene, CDR1 is LGHNA and CDR2 is YNFKEQ. The CDR3 extends over 16 amino acids. V was pared by 2 bases and J by 1 base, with 4 bases of the junction left unmatched. CDR3 bases: TGTGCCAGCAGCCAATTAGGGACAGGGGAGAACACTGAAGCTTTCTTT. This gives the protein CASSQLGTGENTEAFF.

The rearrangement joins TRBV28 to TRBJ1-2; D might be TRBD1 (5 bases). V dropped 5 bases and J dropped 5 bases, with 27 bases sitting between them. The CDR3 loop spans 18 amino acids. Germline CDR1 is MDHEN and CDR2 is SYDVKM. CDR3 sequence: CASSLTLGGTEVWYGYTF. CDR3 sequence (DNA): TGTGCCAGCAGTCTCACCCTGGGCGGGACGGAGGTTTGGTATGGCTACACCTTC.

The rearrangement joins TRBV5-1 to TRBJ2-7, with TRBD1 matching 7 bases. The length of the CDR3 is 13 residues. The germline V gene encodes CDR1 SGHRS and CDR2 YFSETQ. The V gene end was trimmed by 3 bases and the J gene end by 3 bases; junction bases not matched to a gene: 3. The CDR3 sequence: CASSSRDSYEQYF. The CDR3 nucleotides are TGCGCCAGCAGCTCCAGGGACAGCTACGAGCAGTACTTC.